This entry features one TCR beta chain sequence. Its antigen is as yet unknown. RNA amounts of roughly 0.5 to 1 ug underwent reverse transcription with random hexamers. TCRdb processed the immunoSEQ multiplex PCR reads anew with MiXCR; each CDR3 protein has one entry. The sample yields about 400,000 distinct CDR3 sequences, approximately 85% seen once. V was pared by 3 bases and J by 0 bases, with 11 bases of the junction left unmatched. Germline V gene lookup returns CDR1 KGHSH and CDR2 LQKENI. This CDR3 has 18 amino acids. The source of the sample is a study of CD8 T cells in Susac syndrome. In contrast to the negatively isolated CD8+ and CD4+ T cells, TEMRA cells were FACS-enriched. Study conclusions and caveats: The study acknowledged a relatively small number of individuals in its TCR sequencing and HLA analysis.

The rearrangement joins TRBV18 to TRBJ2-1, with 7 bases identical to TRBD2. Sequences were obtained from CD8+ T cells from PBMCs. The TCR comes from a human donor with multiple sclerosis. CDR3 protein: CASSPAAGSLSSYNEQFF. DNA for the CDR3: TGTGCCAGCTCACCCGCAGCGGGATCCCTTAGCTCCTACAATGAGCAGTTCTTC. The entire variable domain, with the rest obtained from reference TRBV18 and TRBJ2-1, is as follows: NAGVMQNPRHLVRRRGQEARLRCSPMKGHSHVYWYRQLPEEGLKFMVYLQKENIIDESGMPKERFSAEFPKEGPSILRIQQVVRGDSAAYFCASSPAAGSLSSYNEQFFGPGTRLTVL.